This T cell receptor (beta chain) emerged from a study of shared clonotypes between healthy human individuals. This CDR3 has 13 amino acids. Comment on this clone: Antigen specificity is unknown.

Sequencing used immunoSEQ multiplex PCR; TCRdb keeps in-frame clones, though not all of them. Of about 2.2 million clones in the sample, about 93% were seen once. Terminally differentiated effector memory CD45RA+ cells were excluded from the naive CD8 cells, which were CD45RO-negative and positively selected for CCR7. The study, taken as a whole, reports: Unshared clonotypes carried lower generation probabilities than those common to all four donors.

Sequenced: naive CD8+ T cells from PBMCs. This receptor was identified in a young man in good health. Some clones in this sample may be carry-over from other donors' samples. The chain uses TRBV21-1 and TRBJ1-4. TRBV21-1 is reported as a pseudogene. Written as DNA, the CDR3 is TGTGCCAGCGATCAAGGCGTCAAAGAAAAACTGTTTTTT. It yields the protein CASDQGVKEKLFF.